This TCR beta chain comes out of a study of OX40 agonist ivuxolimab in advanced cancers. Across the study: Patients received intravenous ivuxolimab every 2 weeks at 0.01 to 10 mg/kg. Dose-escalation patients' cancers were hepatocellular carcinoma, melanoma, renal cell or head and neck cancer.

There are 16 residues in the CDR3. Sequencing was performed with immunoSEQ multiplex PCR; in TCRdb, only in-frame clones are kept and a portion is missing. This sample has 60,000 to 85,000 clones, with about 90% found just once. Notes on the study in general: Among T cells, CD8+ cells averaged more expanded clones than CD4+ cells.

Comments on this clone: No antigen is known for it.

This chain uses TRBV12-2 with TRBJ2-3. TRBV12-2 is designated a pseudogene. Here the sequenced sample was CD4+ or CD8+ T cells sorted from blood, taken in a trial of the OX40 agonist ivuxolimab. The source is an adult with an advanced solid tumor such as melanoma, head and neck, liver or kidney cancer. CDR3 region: CASRLGTPLATDTQYF. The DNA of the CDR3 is TGTGCAAGTCGCTTAGGGACCCCCCTCGCCACAGATACGCAGTATTTT.